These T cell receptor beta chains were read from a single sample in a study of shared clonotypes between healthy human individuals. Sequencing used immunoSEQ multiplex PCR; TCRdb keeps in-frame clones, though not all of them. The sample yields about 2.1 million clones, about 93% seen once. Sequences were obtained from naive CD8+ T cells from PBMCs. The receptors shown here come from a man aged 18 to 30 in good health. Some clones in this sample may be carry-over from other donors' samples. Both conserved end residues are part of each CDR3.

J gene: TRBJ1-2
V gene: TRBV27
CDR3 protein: CASSTRQTSNYGYTF

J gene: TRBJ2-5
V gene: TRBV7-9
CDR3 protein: CASSFPRDTGVQETQYF

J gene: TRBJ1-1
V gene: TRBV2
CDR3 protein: CARTLGALNTEAFF

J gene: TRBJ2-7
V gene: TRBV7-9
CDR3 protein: CASSFTSGNSYEQYF

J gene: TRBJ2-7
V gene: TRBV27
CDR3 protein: CASSHTGQGGAYEQYF

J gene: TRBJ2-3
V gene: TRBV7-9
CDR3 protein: CASSYLRGELLTDTQYF

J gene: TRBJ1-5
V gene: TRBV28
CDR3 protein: CASTSHQGTDQPQHF

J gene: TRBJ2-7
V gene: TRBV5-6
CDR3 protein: CASSNRDTSYEQYF

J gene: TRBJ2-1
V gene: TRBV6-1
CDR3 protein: CASSEDSVNNEQFF

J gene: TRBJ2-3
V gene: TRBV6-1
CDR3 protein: CASSEVPGNSYTDTQYF

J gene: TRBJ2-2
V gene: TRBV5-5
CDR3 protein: CASSPIRDRVTGELFF

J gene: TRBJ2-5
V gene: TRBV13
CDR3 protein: CASSLWSSQETQYF

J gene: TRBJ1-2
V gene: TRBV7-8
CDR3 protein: CAVNQRIGYTF

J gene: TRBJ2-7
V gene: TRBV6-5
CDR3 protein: CASSTTYEQYF

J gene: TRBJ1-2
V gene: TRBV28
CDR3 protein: CASSPDRGRSYGYTF

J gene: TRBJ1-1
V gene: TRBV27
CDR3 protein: CASSQGNTEAFF

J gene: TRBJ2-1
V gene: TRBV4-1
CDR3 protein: CASSQDRASEQFF

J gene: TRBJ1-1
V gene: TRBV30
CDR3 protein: CAWSVRVNTEAFF

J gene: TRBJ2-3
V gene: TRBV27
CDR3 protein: CASSLLTTGGTDTQYF

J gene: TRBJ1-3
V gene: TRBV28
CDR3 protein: CATATGANTIYF

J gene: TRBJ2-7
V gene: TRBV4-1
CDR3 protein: CASSQTTRQGSYEQYF

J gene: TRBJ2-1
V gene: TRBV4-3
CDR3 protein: CASSQESSGISPYNEQFF

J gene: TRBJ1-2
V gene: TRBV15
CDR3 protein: CATSRDLEGADGYTF

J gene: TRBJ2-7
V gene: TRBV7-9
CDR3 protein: CASSYSRGYEQYF

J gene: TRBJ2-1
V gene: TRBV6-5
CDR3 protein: CASSPNLATEQFF

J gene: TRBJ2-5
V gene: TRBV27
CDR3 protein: CASSTLTGKETQYF

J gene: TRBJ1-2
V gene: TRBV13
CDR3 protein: CASSSPGAEGVGGYTF

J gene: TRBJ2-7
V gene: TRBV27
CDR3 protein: CASSTGSYEQYF

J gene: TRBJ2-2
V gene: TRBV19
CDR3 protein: CASSNFAGTGNTGELFF

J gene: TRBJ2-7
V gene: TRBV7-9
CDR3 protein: CASSFPGRAYEQYF

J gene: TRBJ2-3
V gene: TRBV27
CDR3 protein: CASSSISGRLLDTQYF

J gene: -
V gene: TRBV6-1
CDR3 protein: CASSGRGAAYEQYF

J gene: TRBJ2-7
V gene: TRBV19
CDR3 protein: CASSIGKGSYEQYF

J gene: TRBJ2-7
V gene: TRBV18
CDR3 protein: CASSQPGRQGYEQYF

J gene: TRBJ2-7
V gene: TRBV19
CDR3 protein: CASSQDRDHYEQYF

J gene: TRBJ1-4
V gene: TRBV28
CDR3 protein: CASSLAWTNEKLFF

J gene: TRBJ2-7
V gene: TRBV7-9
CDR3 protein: CASSLAAVGSTLSYEQYF

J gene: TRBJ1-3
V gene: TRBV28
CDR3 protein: CASSPRGQPPGNTIYF

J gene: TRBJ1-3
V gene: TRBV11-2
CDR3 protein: CASSFVHRASGNTIYF

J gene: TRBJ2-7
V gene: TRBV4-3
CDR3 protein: CASSQVFAVTYEQYF

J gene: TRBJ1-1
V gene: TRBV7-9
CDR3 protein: CASSLRGETEAFF

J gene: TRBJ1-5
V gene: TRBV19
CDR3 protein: CASRGGRGGPNQPQHF

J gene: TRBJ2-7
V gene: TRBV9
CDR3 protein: CASSATGTPYEQYF

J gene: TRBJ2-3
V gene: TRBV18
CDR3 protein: CASSPFRPLERENTDTQYF

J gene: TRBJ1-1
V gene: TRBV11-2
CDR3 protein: CASSLLEAFF

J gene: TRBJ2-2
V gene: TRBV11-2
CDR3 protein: CASIRTGGHNTGELFF

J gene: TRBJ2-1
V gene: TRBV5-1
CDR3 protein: CASSLDSSPLNEQFF

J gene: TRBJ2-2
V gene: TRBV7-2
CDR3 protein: CASSPDRGDAGELFF

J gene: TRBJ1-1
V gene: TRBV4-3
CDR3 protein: CASSQARVTEAFF

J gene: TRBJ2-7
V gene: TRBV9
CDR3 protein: CASSVGEDSDNGNSGEQYF

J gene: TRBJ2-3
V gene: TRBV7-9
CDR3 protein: CASSRIQGARYTQYF

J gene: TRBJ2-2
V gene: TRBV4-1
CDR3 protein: CASSQDARPRGLFF

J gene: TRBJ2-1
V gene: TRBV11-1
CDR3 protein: CASSFPGDNEQFF

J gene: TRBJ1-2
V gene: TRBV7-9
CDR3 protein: CASSPRGQSVNYGYTF

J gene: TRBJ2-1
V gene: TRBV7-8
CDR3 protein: CASSAHPPGGRNEQFF